This is a list of T cell receptor beta chains from one sample in a study of blood T cell repertoires in COVID-19. The assay was immunoSEQ multiplex PCR, and TCRdb's table has in-frame clones only and misses some. Of about 160,000 clones listed, about 85% are singletons. The sample consisted of peripheral blood. The receptors shown here come from a human donor with acute or convalescent COVID-19. The donor label of this sample is uncertain. Both conserved end residues are part of each CDR3. A D gene is named only where the DNA matches it firmly. Clone size is given for some rows only: seen once, a few or many times, or a class if the clone is expanded.

size	V	D	J	CDR3	DNA
once	TRBV29-1	TRBD1	TRBJ2-6	CSVRTGGDSGANVLTF	TGCAGCGTTCGTACAGGGGGCGACTCTGGGGCCAACGTCCTGACTTTC
NA	TRBV7-2	NA	TRBJ1-3	CASSLSQGNSGNTIYF	TGTGCCAGCAGCCTATCCCAGGGGAACTCTGGAAACACCATATATTTT
once	TRBV2	TRBD1	TRBJ2-7	CASTLSGQASLNEQYF	TGTGCCAGCACCCTAAGCGGACAGGCGAGCCTTAACGAGCAGTACTTC
NA	TRBV5-4	NA	TRBJ1-6	CASSFRSLNSPLHF	TGTGCCAGCAGCTTCCGGTCGCTTAATTCACCCCTCCACTTT
NA	TRBV11-3	TRBD1	TRBJ1-1	CASSLQGANTEAFF	TGTGCCAGCAGCCTCCAGGGGGCCAACACTGAAGCTTTCTTT
NA	TRBV6-5	NA	TRBJ1-3	CASSRGVGNTIYF	TGTGCCAGCAGCAGGGGAGTCGGAAACACCATATATTTT
NA	TRBV27	NA	TRBJ1-6	CASSHQNSPLHF	TGTGCCAGCAGCCACCAGAATTCACCCCTCCACTTT
NA	TRBV3-1/TRBV3-2	TRBD2	TRBJ2-5	CASRRGDRVQETQYF	TGTGCCAGCCGCCGGGGGGATAGGGTCCAAGAGACCCAGTACTTC
once	TRBV18	NA	TRBJ1-5	CASSNSNQPQHF	TGTGCCAGCTCTAATAGCAATCAGCCCCAGCATTTT
NA	TRBV7-9	TRBD1	TRBJ2-5	CASSDRGQVETQYF	TGTGCCAGCAGCGACAGGGGGCAGGTAGAGACCCAGTACTTC
NA	TRBV9	NA	TRBJ1-2	CASSVDNGVVGYTF	TGTGCCAGCAGCGTTGATAACGGTGTTGTTGGCTACACCTTC
few	TRBV28	TRBD1	TRBJ2-1	CASSSPGGPYNEQFF	TGTGCCAGCAGCTCGCCAGGGGGCCCCTACAATGAGCAGTTCTTC
NA	TRBV6-5	TRBD1	TRBJ1-2	CASSPFGTGEYGYTF	TGTGCCAGCAGTCCATTCGGGACAGGGGAGTATGGCTACACCTTC
NA	TRBV12-3/TRBV12-4	NA	TRBJ2-2	CALSLTGELFF	TGTGCCTTGAGCTTGACCGGGGAGCTGTTTTTT
NA	TRBV6-5	NA	TRBJ2-5	CASHFLGGGVQYF	TGTGCCAGTCATTTTCTAGGGGGTGGGGTCCAGTACTTC
NA	TRBV5-1	TRBD1	TRBJ1-2	CASSSRQGGGYTF	TGCGCCAGCAGCTCTCGACAGGGGGGTGGCTACACCTTC
NA	TRBV7-9	TRBD1	TRBJ1-1	CASSLGGQGEAFF	TGTGCCAGCAGCTTAGGGGGACAGGGTGAAGCTTTCTTT
once	TRBV2	TRBD1	TRBJ1-2	CASTQNRGHGYTF	TGTGCCAGCACTCAGAACAGGGGGCATGGCTACACCTTC
few	TRBV5-1	NA	TRBJ1-1	CASSLDPGMNTEAFF	TGCGCCAGCAGCTTGGATCCTGGCATGAACACTGAAGCTTTCTTT
few	TRBV3-1/TRBV3-2	NA	TRBJ1-3	CASSNTGPGNTIYF	TGTGCCAGCAGCAATACAGGCCCTGGAAACACCATATATTTT
once	TRBV7-7	NA	TRBJ2-5	CASGGIADTQETQYF	TGTGCCAGCGGCGGTATAGCGGATACCCAAGAGACCCAGTACTTC
NA	TRBV5-6	NA	TRBJ2-2	CASTSGVYNTGELFF	TGTGCCAGCACTTCAGGGGTGTACAACACCGGGGAGCTGTTTTTT